The 27 T cell receptor beta chains below were found in one sample sequenced in a study of pediatric ulcerative colitis. Profiling relied on immunoSEQ multiplex PCR, and the TCRdb table lists in-frame clones only, not all of them. This table holds under 70,000 clones, 75% to 90% found once. Input material: blood. The receptors originated from a boy between 10 and 17 years old who was a control in a study of pediatric ulcerative colitis.

The chain is built from TRBV5-1 and TRBJ2-7, with D unresolved. CDR1 is SGHRS and CDR2 is YFSETQ in the germline V gene. V was trimmed by 0 bases and J by 6 bases, leaving 7 bases between them. This CDR3 contains 12 residues. The CDR3 spells CASSLANGEQYF. The CDR3, as DNA: TGCGCCAGCAGCTTGGCCAACGGCGAGCAGTACTTC.

The chain employs TRBV6-4 and TRBJ2-1, with 13 bases aligning to TRBD2. From germline, CDR1 is MRHNA and CDR2 SNTAGT. V dropped 6 bases and J dropped 10; count of bases not matched to a gene: 6. CDR3 size: 14 residues. CDR3 sequence: CASSGGLAGAEQFF. As DNA, the CDR3 is TGTGCCAGCAGCGGCGGACTAGCGGGGGCGGAGCAGTTCTTC.

The chain combines TRBV6-6 with TRBJ2-5, with D maybe TRBD2 (6 bases). Germline CDR1 is MNHNY and CDR2 is SVGAGI (reference sequence). The CDR3 runs to 15 residues. V lost 5 bases and J 3 bases, leaving 16 bases between the germline ends. CDR3 loop: CASSHPGTPKETQYF. The CDR3 DNA follows: TGTGCCAGCAGTCACCCCGGGACTCCTAAAGAGACCCAGTACTTC.

This clone was found a few times. This chain joins TRBV6-1 and TRBJ1-1, with no clear D. From germline, CDR1 is MNHNS and CDR2 SASEGT. This CDR3 comprises 12 residues. V was pared by 3 bases and J by 6 bases, with 8 bases between. The CDR3 loop reads CASSDGFAEAFF. The CDR3 DNA is TGTGCCAGCAGTGATGGCTTCGCTGAAGCTTTCTTT.

The chain is built from TRBV7-2 and TRBJ2-1; TRBD2 might be the D (6 bases). The CDR3 runs 14 residues. Trimming cost V 0 bases and J 6 bases, with 9 bases left between them. CDR1 is SGHTA, CDR2 FQGNSA, per germline. CDR3 coding DNA: TGTGCCAGCAGCTTAGCAGGGGAGGCCAATGAGCAGTTCTTC. Protein: CASSLAGEANEQFF.

The chain uses TRBV7-9 and TRBJ2-7; D may be TRBD2 (5 bases). Germline lookup yields CDR1 SEHNR and CDR2 FQNEAQ (reference sequence). V was trimmed by 0 bases and J by 5 bases, leaving 14 bases between them. CDR3 size: 15 residues. The CDR3 is CASSLAIGSTNEQYF. The CDR3, as DNA: TGTGCCAGCAGCTTAGCCATAGGGTCGACTAACGAGCAGTACTTC.

Here the CDR3 DNA reads TGTGCCAGCAGCGGACTAGCCCAACGGGGGGAGCAGTACTTC. Translating it yields CASSGLAQRGEQYF. The chain employs TRBV2 and TRBJ2-7; 8 nucleotides match TRBD2. The V gene end was trimmed by 6 bases and the J gene end by 7 bases; junction bases not matched to a gene: 11. This CDR3 region has 14 residues. Germline V gene lookup returns CDR1 SNHLY and CDR2 FYNNEI.

This sequence joins TRBV7-9 and TRBJ2-3; TRBD1 agrees at 7 bases. Germline assignment: CDR1 SEHNR and CDR2 FQNEAQ (reference sequence). This CDR3 is 14 amino acids long. V was pared by 4 bases and J by 6 bases, with 7 bases of the junction left unmatched. The CDR3 loop is CASSSLTGRDTQYF. As DNA, the CDR3 is TGTGCCAGCAGCTCGTTGACAGGGCGGGATACGCAGTATTTT.

The chain carries TRBV9 and TRBJ2-3, with 8 bases fitting TRBD1. The CDR3 sequence is 16 residues long. The V and J ends lost 3 bases and 3 bases, in that order; junction bases with no gene match: 9. Per the germline V gene, CDR1 is SGDLS and CDR2 is YYNGEE. CDR3 DNA sequence: TGTGCCAGCAGCGCACAACGGGACAGGCGAACAGATACGCAGTATTTT. It yields the protein CASSAQRDRRTDTQYF.

The chain has TRBV10-3 and TRBJ2-1, with D maybe TRBD1 (6 bases). This CDR3 contains 12 residues. The V and J ends lost 11 bases and 8 bases respectively, with 16 bases between them. Germline-derived CDR1 and CDR2 are ENHRY and SYGVKD. CDR3 bases: TGTGCCTTAAAGGGGGAAGACGATGAGCAGTTCTTC. Its protein product is CALKGEDDEQFF.

The rearrangement links TRBV7-2 to TRBJ1-3; no clear D gene. The germline CDR1 and CDR2 sequences are SGHTA and FQGNSA. The CDR3 has 13 residues. V dropped 5 bases and J dropped 0 bases, with 5 bases sitting between them. In nucleotides, the CDR3 is TGTGCCAGCAGCATCAGCTCTGGAAACACCATATATTTT. Amino acids: CASSISSGNTIYF.

The chain uses TRBV11-2 and TRBJ2-3, with 13 bases lining up with TRBD2. The CDR3 totals 18 residues. V lost 7 bases to trimming and J lost 5 bases; unmatched junction nucleotides: 15. Germline CDR1 and CDR2: SGHAT and FQNNGV. The CDR3 DNA follows: TGTGCCAGCAATCCCACGCCGGGAAGGACTAGCGGGGGAGATACGCAGTATTTT. It translates to CASNPTPGRTSGGDTQYF.

The CDR3 here is CASSVVRSGANVLTF. Written as DNA, the CDR3 is TGTGCCAGCAGCGTAGTAAGGTCTGGGGCCAACGTCCTGACTTTC. The V call is TRBV9, the J call TRBJ2-6; D not resolved. Germline CDR1 SGDLS, CDR2 YYNGEE. This CDR3 has 15 residues. Trimming stripped 0 bases from V and 1 base from J, with 5 bases between.

The chain links TRBV9 to TRBJ2-1; D assignment may be TRBD1 or TRBD2 (5 bases each). With 4 bases removed from V and 0 bases from J, the gap between germline ends came to 17 bases. Germline CDR1 reads SGDLS; CDR2 reads YYNGEE. The length of the CDR3 is 17 residues. The chain's CDR3 is CASSTAKGTSSYNEQFF. The DNA for the CDR3 is TGTGCCAGCAGCACCGCGAAGGGGACCAGCTCCTACAATGAGCAGTTCTTC. The whole variable domain, filled in from reference TRBV9 and TRBJ2-1, reads DSGVTQTPKHLITATGQRVTLRCSPRSGDLSVYWYQQSLDQGLQFLIQYYNGEERAKGNILERFSAQQFPDLHSELNLSSLELGDSALYFCASSTAKGTSSYNEQFFGPGTRLTVL.

This chain uses TRBV9 with TRBJ2-2, with 9 bases matching TRBD1. CDR1 and CDR2 from the germline V gene are SGDLS and YYNGEE. This CDR3 has 16 residues. Trimming took 2 bases from V and 6 from J; bases not matched to a gene: 8. The CDR3 reads CASSVQGQGNSGELFF. In nucleotides, the CDR3 is TGTGCCAGCAGCGTTCAGGGACAGGGTAATTCCGGGGAGCTGTTTTTT.

The gene calls are TRBV30 and TRBJ1-1, with D unresolved. Germline values: CDR1 GTSNPN, CDR2 SVGIG (reference sequence). V was clipped by 4 bases and J by 9 bases, with 12 bases between them. The CDR3 is 11 residues long. The CDR3 region has the DNA TGTGCCTGGACCTCGGGTGGGAAAGCTTTCTTT. It codes for CAWTSGGKAFF.

The chain carries TRBV5-4 and TRBJ2-7; D not certain. CDR1 is SGHNT and CDR2 is YYREEE in the germline V gene (reference sequence). V was cut by 4 bases and J by 8 bases, with 16 bases left in between. This CDR3 region has 13 residues. DNA of the CDR3: TGTGCCAGCAGCAAGCCACTTTCGGTTAAGCAGTACTTC. It codes for CASSKPLSVKQYF.

The CDR3 sequence: CASSQVGTGREKLFF. The CDR3 nucleotides are TGCGCCAGCAGCCAAGTAGGGACAGGGAGAGAAAAACTGTTTTTT. The J gene is TRBJ1-4, the V gene TRBV4-1; 9 nucleotides align to TRBD1. Germline values: CDR1 MGHRA, CDR2 YSYEKL. V gave up 1 base and J gave up 8 bases; unmatched junction bases: 5. The CDR3 contains 15 residues.

Remarks on this clone: An end of the junction differs from the germline gene, which may be a read error. The chain recombines TRBV7-9 with TRBJ2-7; 13 nucleotides line up with TRBD2. This CDR3 contains 15 residues. The germline CDR1 and CDR2 sequences are SEHNR and FQNEAQ (reference sequence). The DNA for the CDR3 is TGTGCCAACAGCTTACTAGCGGGAGGGGACTACGAGCAGTACTTC. Translation: CANSLLAGGDYEQYF. The full variable domain, with the rest looked up from reference TRBV7-9 and TRBJ2-7, is DTGVSQNPRHKITKRGQNVTFRCDPISEHNRLYWYRQTLGQGPEFLTYFQNEAQLEKSRLLSDRFSAERPKGSFSTLEIQRTEQGDSAMYLCANSLLAGGDYEQYFGPGTRLTVT.

The chain has TRBV5-1 and TRBJ1-4; a possible D gene is TRBD1 (5 bases). This CDR3 is 17 amino acids long. Germline CDR1 reads SGHRS; CDR2 reads YFSETQ. Trimming shortened V by 4 bases and J by 0 bases, and 16 bases separated the two germline ends. CDR3: CASSRGPTIATNEKLFF. In DNA, the CDR3 is TGCGCCAGCAGCAGGGGACCCACCATTGCAACTAATGAAAAACTGTTTTTT.

This chain joins TRBV19 and TRBJ1-4; TRBD1 aligns across 10 bases. V dropped 7 bases and J dropped 4; count of bases not matched to a gene: 15. The CDR3 is made up of 18 amino acids. From germline, CDR1 is LNHDA and CDR2 SQIVND (reference sequence). The CDR3 reads CASTSGGTGDFLNEKLFF. The CDR3 DNA sequence: TGTGCCAGTACCTCCGGGGGGACAGGGGACTTCCTTAATGAAAAACTGTTTTTT.

The J gene is TRBJ1-1, the V gene TRBV6-5; D call uncertain. The CDR3 contains 13 residues. V shed 6 bases and J shed 1 base, with 9 bases lying between them. The germline V gene encodes CDR1 MNHEY and CDR2 SVGAGI. CDR3 region: CASRWGENTEAFF. CDR3 nucleotides: TGTGCCAGCAGGTGGGGTGAGAACACTGAAGCTTTCTTT.

This clone was seen a handful of times. The rearrangement joins TRBV5-1 to TRBJ1-6; 10 bases fit TRBD1. The V gene's germline CDR1 is SGHRS and CDR2 YFSETQ. The CDR3 loop spans 17 amino acids. Trimming at V came to 5 bases and at J to 9 bases, leaving 14 bases not matched to a gene. The CDR3 coding sequence is TGCGCCAGCAGTGACACCGGGACAGGGGAAAAGTTTTCACCCCTCCACTTT. It specifies CASSDTGTGEKFSPLHF.

The chain combines TRBV6-7 with TRBJ2-7, with D possibly being TRBD1 (6 bases). TRBV6-7 is noted as an ORF with a role that remains uncertain. With 2 bases removed from V and 5 bases from J, the gap between germline ends came to 10 bases. The CDR3 is made up of 13 amino acids. Written as DNA, the CDR3 is TGTGCCAGCAGTTACGGGACATTCCACGAGCAGTACTTC. This gives the protein CASSYGTFHEQYF.

The CDR3 DNA follows: TGTGCCAGCAGTTTAAGTGACAGGGTCTACGAGCAGTACTTC. Its protein product is CASSLSDRVYEQYF. The chain couples TRBV28 to TRBJ2-7; 7 bases agree with TRBD1. V lost 2 bases to trimming and J lost 3 bases; unmatched junction nucleotides: 4. Germline CDR1 and CDR2: MDHEN and SYDVKM. This CDR3 contains 14 residues.

This clone appeared a single time. V and J are TRBV7-2 and TRBJ2-7; possibly TRBD1 for D (8 bases). Germline-derived CDR1 and CDR2 are SGHTA and FQGNSA. Trimming shortened V by 3 bases and J by 12 bases, and 27 bases separated the two germline ends. CDR3 length: 16 residues. In DNA, the CDR3 is TGTGCCAGCAGCTTTCGGGGGGAAATAAAAGGGACAGGACTGTACTTC. Translating it yields CASSFRGEIKGTGLYF. Full variable domain (remainder filled in from reference TRBV7-2 and TRBJ2-7): GAGVSQSPSNKVTEKGKDVELRCDPISGHTALYWYRQSLGQGLEFLIYFQGNSAPDKSGLPSDRFSAERTGGSVSTLTIQRTQQEDSAVYLCASSFRGEIKGTGLYFGPGTRLTVT.

As DNA, the CDR3 is TGTGCCAGCAGTCACAATGAGCAGTTCTTC. This translates into CASSHNEQFF. The chain uses TRBV6-6 and TRBJ2-1; no definite D call. V shed 5 bases and J shed 5 bases, with 1 base lying between them. From germline, CDR1 is MNHNY and CDR2 SVGAGI (reference sequence). CDR3 size: 10 residues.